The 7 T cell receptor beta chains given below trace back to one sample, sequenced in a study of T cells in Graves' hyperthyroidism and ophthalmopathy (dated by TCRdb to the late 2010s). The library came from multiplex PCR. Sequenced using an Illumina HiSeq 2000. The TCR beta CDR3 regions were amplified from the RNA transcripts. The first round of RT-PCR for the TCR CDR3 was performed with the HTBI primer set and the Qiagen OneStep RT-PCR kit. TCRdb ran its own pipeline on the public reads, namely fastp trimming at Q25 and MiXCR clone calling, and kept in-frame beta chains. Rows with a matching CDR3 protein are joined into one entry that keeps the most common DNA and genes. This sample comprises 650,000 to 700,000 distinct CDR3 sequences, 15% to 20% of them detected only once. The ten biggest clones cover 15% of the sample. Sequences were obtained from blood. These TCRs come from a man aged 45-65 years with Graves' hyperthyroidism.

The chain combines TRBV6-5 with TRBJ2-3; TRBD1 might be the D (8 bases). Trimming pared 0 bases from V and 1 base from J, leaving 14 bases between. Germline CDR1 is MNHEY and CDR2 is SVGAGI. This CDR3 region has 17 residues. In DNA form, the CDR3 reads TGTGCCAGCAGTTACTCCACAGGGGGGGTACGCACAGATACGCAGTATTTT. This sequence encodes CASSYSTGGVRTDTQYF.

In this sample, this clonotype turned up a few times. DNA for the CDR3: TGTGCCAGCAGCTTAGATTGGACACGGGATGGCTACACCTTC. This codes for CASSLDWTRDGYTF. The chain uses TRBV7-9 and TRBJ1-2, with D tentatively TRBD1 (5 bases). This CDR3 spans 14 amino acids. V was cut by 1 base and J by 6 bases, with 12 bases left in between. Germline values: CDR1 SEHNR, CDR2 FQNEAQ (reference sequence).

The genes are TRBV7-2 and TRBJ2-3; a possible D gene is TRBD2 (6 bases). Trimming left V 5 bases short and J 1 base short, with 13 bases between. The CDR3 is 15 amino acids. The germline V gene encodes CDR1 SGHTA and CDR2 FQGNSA. The CDR3 loop is CASSRDPGGTDTQYF. The CDR3 DNA is TGTGCCAGCAGCCGGGACCCGGGGGGCACAGATACGCAGTATTTT.

This clonotype showed up many times. This chain uses TRBV20-1 with TRBJ2-2; D possibly corresponds to TRBD2 (5 bases). This CDR3 is built from 14 residues. CDR1 is DFQATT and CDR2 is SNEGSKA in the germline V gene (reference sequence). V lost 5 bases and J lost 5, with 15 bases in between. Here the CDR3 DNA reads TGCAGTGCTCTCCTCGGACTTGGGACCGGGGAGCTGTTTTTT. As protein: CSALLGLGTGELFF.

This clonotype has ten or more counts. The genes are TRBV29-1 and TRBJ2-1; D uncertain. The V gene's germline CDR1 is SQVTM and CDR2 ANQGSEA. The CDR3 has 16 residues. The V gene lost 6 bases and the J gene lost 0 bases, with 18 bases spanning the gap. CDR3 amino acids: CSVLSLVANSYNEQFF. The CDR3 region has the DNA TGCAGCGTCCTGTCTCTGGTCGCGAACTCCTACAATGAGCAGTTCTTC.

The CDR3 reads CAIWRLVGDTQYF. CDR3 sequence (DNA): TGTGCCATCTGGAGGCTTGTGGGAGATACGCAGTATTTT. The chain couples TRBV30 to TRBJ2-3; TRBD2 might be the D (5 bases). The CDR3 extends over 13 amino acids. The V gene's germline CDR1 is GTSNPN and CDR2 SVGIG (reference sequence). Trimming left V 8 bases short and J 5 bases short, with 17 bases between.

The chain recombines TRBV30 with TRBJ1-1; the D is unclear. V shed 4 bases and J shed 0 bases, with 21 bases lying between them. This CDR3 is built from 17 residues. The germline V gene has CDR1 GTSNPN and CDR2 SVGIG (reference sequence). The DNA of the CDR3 is TGTGCCTGGACCACGATTGGTCCAATAGACCTGAACACTGAAGCTTTCTTT. It specifies CAWTTIGPIDLNTEAFF.